The entry below gives a single T cell receptor beta chain sequence along with its context. The data derive from a study of blood T cell repertoires in COVID-19. V lost 1 base, J lost 8 bases, and 1 base stayed unmatched. The CDR3 sequence is 13 residues long. The germline V gene encodes CDR1 SGHTA and CDR2 FQGNSA. The repertoire was sequenced with immunoSEQ multiplex PCR; TCRdb's copy has only in-frame clones and lacks some. This sample has over 600,000 clones, with over 80% found just once. This chain connects TRBV7-2 to TRBJ2-1, with TRBD1 matching over 8 bases. Source material: peripheral blood. This receptor was obtained from a young woman with acute or convalescent COVID-19. The CDR3 region has the DNA TGTGCCAGCAGCTTAGGACAGGGGTATGAGCAGTTCTTC. It codes for CASSLGQGYEQFF. Full variable domain (remainder filled in from reference TRBV7-2 and TRBJ2-1): GAGVSQSPSNKVTEKGKDVELRCDPISGHTALYWYRQSLGQGLEFLIYFQGNSAPDKSGLPSDRFSAERTGGSVSTLTIQRTQQEDSAVYLCASSLGQGYEQFFGPGTRLTVL.